The 27 T cell receptor beta chains presented below share a single source sample, sequenced in a study of T-cell memory formation after mild COVID-19. TCRdb re-analysed the 5' RACE reads in MiXCR, keeping a single row per CDR3 protein. The table records fewer than 650,000 distinct CDR3 sequences, 20% to 25% of them present only once. Sequenced: PBMCs or a T cell subset sorted from them (not recorded which). These receptors were collected from an adult woman who had mild COVID-19 (a few samples of this study predate the infection). Cell type and time point are not known.

The chain carries TRBV6-5 and TRBJ2-1; TRBD1 aligns across 7 bases. The junction had 10 bases not matched to a gene; V was cut back by 5 bases and J by 9 bases. The CDR3 is made up of 14 amino acids. The germline gives CDR1 MNHEY, CDR2 SVGAGI. The CDR3 sequence is CASSHRDRKGEQFF. Here the CDR3 DNA reads TGTGCCAGCAGTCACCGGGACAGAAAGGGTGAGCAGTTCTTC.

A few counts support this clonotype. The chain is built from TRBV29-1 and TRBJ2-1; 10 nucleotides agree with TRBD1. The CDR3 sequence is 15 residues long. Germline trimming cut 4 bases from V and 5 bases from J; bases unmatched to any gene: 8. Germline CDR1 is SQVTM and CDR2 is ANQGSEA. The CDR3 reads CSVGRQGARDNEQFF. In DNA form, the CDR3 reads TGCAGCGTTGGCCGACAGGGGGCGCGGGACAATGAGCAGTTCTTC.

This chain links TRBV5-1 with TRBJ1-1; possible D gene TRBD1, 5 bases. The CDR3 runs 14 residues. Germline CDR1 is SGHRS and CDR2 is YFSETQ. V dropped 2 bases and J dropped 2 bases, with 10 bases sitting between them. The CDR3 is CASSFDSANTEAFF. Here the CDR3 DNA reads TGCGCCAGCAGCTTTGACAGCGCAAACACTGAAGCTTTCTTT.

This chain connects TRBV9 to TRBJ1-1; D is uncertain. The CDR3 runs 14 residues. V shed 2 bases and J shed 1 base, with 9 bases lying between them. Germline V CDR1 and CDR2: SGDLS, YYNGEE. This CDR3 is CASSVTEANTEAFF. As DNA, the CDR3 is TGTGCCAGCAGCGTTACCGAAGCGAACACTGAAGCTTTCTTT.

The chain uses TRBV6-5 and TRBJ2-3; D is undetermined. This CDR3 has 15 residues. V lost 0 bases to trimming and J lost 4 bases, with 11 bases between them. Germline CDR1 reads MNHEY; CDR2 reads SVGAGI. The CDR3: CASSYSTDSADTQYF. The CDR3 DNA is TGTGCCAGCAGTTACTCGACCGATTCGGCAGATACGCAGTATTTT.

This clonotype came up once. The chain links TRBV27 to TRBJ1-6, with a possible D match to TRBD1 (5 bases). The CDR3 spans 14 residues. Germline assignment: CDR1 MNHEY and CDR2 SMNVEV (reference sequence). V was clipped by 6 bases and J by 6 bases, with 12 bases between them. The CDR3 region has the DNA TGTGCCAGCAGGGACCGGGACGGTAATTCACCCCTCCACTTT. Amino acids: CASRDRDGNSPLHF.

The gene calls are TRBV5-1 and TRBJ2-5; 8 positions match TRBD2. The CDR3 loop spans 15 amino acids. V lost 4 bases and J lost 2; bases outside the gene matches: 7. CDR1 is SGHRS, CDR2 YFSETQ, per germline. The CDR3 DNA sequence: TGCGCCAGCAGCAAGGGTAGCGGGGTTCAAGAGACCCAGTACTTC. This sequence encodes CASSKGSGVQETQYF.

The chain uses TRBV15 and TRBJ2-5; D ambiguous. The V and J ends lost 1 base and 0 bases respectively, with 15 bases between them. The CDR3 is 17 residues long. Germline loops: CDR1 LNHNV, CDR2 YYDKDF (reference sequence). CDR3 sequence (DNA): TGTGCCACCAGCAGAGCGGCCATTCGGGCAGACCAAGAGACCCAGTACTTC. Encoded protein: CATSRAAIRADQETQYF.

J is TRBJ1-6 and V is TRBV6-6; D perhaps matches TRBD1 (6 bases). Germline V gene sequence: CDR1 MNHNY, CDR2 SVGAGI (reference sequence). The CDR3 is 16 amino acids. V lost 5 bases, J lost 9 bases, and 20 bases lay in between. The CDR3 nucleotides are TGTGCCAGCAGTACCACACTCCAGGGGAGGCTTTCACCCCTCCACTTT. Translated, it gives CASSTTLQGRLSPLHF.

This chain links TRBV11-2 with TRBJ2-1, with TRBD2 matching over 8 bases. Looked up from germline, CDR1 is SGHAT and CDR2 is FQNNGV. The CDR3 runs to 16 residues. With V trimmed by 2 bases and J by 10 bases, 13 bases remained unmatched. The CDR3 DNA sequence: TGTGCCAGCAGCTTATACCCCCGGGAGGGCGATCAGGAGCAGTTCTTC. Amino acids: CASSLYPREGDQEQFF.

J is TRBJ2-1 and V is TRBV4-1, with TRBD2 as a possible D gene (6 bases). The CDR3 runs 20 residues. Trimming cost V 1 base and J 1 base, with 23 bases left between them. Germline loops: CDR1 MGHRA, CDR2 YSYEKL. As DNA, the CDR3 is TGCGCCAGCAGCCAAGCCCAGGCGGGACCGCTTCTAAATTCCTACAATGAGCAGTTCTTC. Translation gives CASSQAQAGPLLNSYNEQFF.

CDR3 nucleotides: TGCAGCGTTGCGTCAGGCTGGAGTGAGCAGTACTTC. The encoded protein is CSVASGWSEQYF. This rearrangement joins TRBV29-1 to TRBJ2-7, with D unclear. V lost 4 bases, J lost 7 bases, and 14 bases lay in between. CDR3 length: 12 amino acids. Germline-derived CDR1 and CDR2 are SQVTM and ANQGSEA.

This clonotype was counted ten times or more. The chain is built from TRBV7-3 and TRBJ2-3; 12 nucleotides align to TRBD2. Per the germline V gene, CDR1 is SGHTA and CDR2 is FQGTGA. This CDR3 contains 15 residues. The trim removed 5 bases at V and 4 bases at J, leaving 4 bases unmatched. CDR3: CASSQTSGSADTQYF. The CDR3 DNA follows: TGTGCCAGCAGCCAGACTAGCGGGAGTGCAGATACGCAGTATTTT. The full variable domain, rest sourced from reference TRBV7-3 and TRBJ2-3, is GAGVSQTPSNKVTEKGKYVELRCDPISGHTALYWYRQSLGQGPEFLIYFQGTGAADDSGLPNDRFFAVRPEGSVSTLKIQRTERGDSAVYLCASSQTSGSADTQYFGPGTRLTVL.

This clonotype was recorded a few times. V and J are TRBV15 and TRBJ2-4; D unclear. This CDR3 region has 15 residues. The germline V gene encodes CDR1 LNHNV and CDR2 YYDKDF (reference sequence). The V end was cut by 5 bases, the J end by 8 bases, with 19 bases between. The CDR3, as DNA: TGTGCCACCAGCCCTCGGGCCCCCGAATGGGACATTCAGTACTTC. The encoded protein is CATSPRAPEWDIQYF.

This clonotype was observed a handful of times. J is TRBJ2-1 and V is TRBV7-9; TRBD2 aligns across 9 bases. Trimming at V came to 4 bases and at J to 8 bases, leaving 15 bases not matched to a gene. Germline loops: CDR1 SEHNR, CDR2 FQNEAQ (reference sequence). The CDR3 is made up of 17 amino acids. The CDR3, as DNA: TGTGCCAGCAGCTCCCCTTGGAGAGCGGGGGGTTCCTATGAGCAGTTCTTC. It specifies CASSSPWRAGGSYEQFF.

This clonotype has only a few counts. The genes are TRBV6-6 and TRBJ2-2; D assignment may be TRBD1 or TRBD2 (6 bases each). Trimming shortened V by 11 bases and J by 1 base, and 11 bases separated the two germline ends. Germline V gives CDR1 MNHNY, CDR2 SVGAGI (reference sequence). This CDR3 has 13 amino acids. CDR3 DNA: TGTGCCGGACTACAGGGGAACACCGGGGAGCTGTTTTTT. It translates to CAGLQGNTGELFF.

This chain joins TRBV7-9 and TRBJ2-7; D ambiguous. CDR1 and CDR2 from the germline V gene are SEHNR and FQNEAQ (reference sequence). This CDR3 region has 14 residues. Trimming took 5 bases from V and 3 from J, leaving 14 bases between them. Written as DNA, the CDR3 is TGTGCCAGCAGCCGAGTGGGTGACGGCTACGAGCAGTACTTC. Amino acids: CASSRVGDGYEQYF. The full variable domain, completed using reference TRBV7-9 and TRBJ2-7, is DTGVSQNPRHKITKRGQNVTFRCDPISEHNRLYWYRQTLGQGPEFLTYFQNEAQLEKSRLLSDRFSAERPKGSFSTLEIQRTEQGDSAMYLCASSRVGDGYEQYFGPGTRLTVT.

The gene calls are TRBV6-6 and TRBJ2-7; D possibly uses TRBD1 or TRBD2 (5 bases each). Germline loops: CDR1 MNHNY, CDR2 SVGAGI (reference sequence). The V end was cut by 0 bases, the J end by 7 bases, with 10 bases between. The CDR3 covers 13 residues. Here the CDR3 reads CASSYSWGSEQYF. For the CDR3, the DNA is TGTGCCAGCAGTTACTCGTGGGGGTCGGAGCAGTACTTC.

In this sample, this clonotype turned up a few times. The J gene is TRBJ2-1, the V gene TRBV7-3; 8 bases fit TRBD2. The CDR3 covers 15 residues. Germline CDR1 and CDR2: SGHTA and FQGTGA. Germline trimming cut 5 bases from V and 8 bases from J; bases unmatched to any gene: 11. CDR3 nucleotides: TGTGCCAGCAGCCCTCGGGGGGGGGCAATCGATGAGCAGTTCTTC. Translation: CASSPRGGAIDEQFF.

The rearrangement joins TRBV24-1 to TRBJ2-3; no clear D. Germline CDR1 and CDR2: KGHDR and SFDVKD. The CDR3 has 18 residues. V shed 4 bases and J shed 1 base, with 20 bases lying between them. CDR3 in amino acids: CATSDHGPLRWGTDTQYF. CDR3 bases: TGTGCCACCAGTGACCATGGCCCTCTACGTTGGGGCACAGATACGCAGTATTTT.

CDR3 sequence reads: CASSAKTGLATYEQYF. CDR3 bases: TGTGCCAGCAGCGCGAAAACGGGACTGGCCACCTACGAGCAGTACTTC. The J gene is TRBJ2-7, the V gene TRBV7-9, with D perhaps matching TRBD2 (6 bases). The germline CDR1 and CDR2 sequences are SEHNR and FQNEAQ (reference sequence). Between the trimmed V and J ends, which lost 5 bases and 2 bases, there was a span of 19 bases. The CDR3 extends over 16 amino acids.

This chain uses TRBV6-5 with TRBJ1-1, with D unresolved. Trimming shortened V by 2 bases and J by 10 bases, and 8 bases separated the two germline ends. Looked up from germline, CDR1 is MNHEY and CDR2 is SVGAGI. The length of the CDR3 is 11 residues. CDR3 in amino acids: CASSYGEGAFF. Here the CDR3 DNA reads TGTGCCAGCAGTTACGGGGAGGGAGCTTTCTTT.

The J gene is TRBJ2-7, the V gene TRBV7-9; 7 nucleotides match TRBD2. This CDR3 region has 15 residues. With 5 bases clipped from V and 2 bases from J, the junction kept 9 bases outside the gene matches. Germline assignment: CDR1 SEHNR and CDR2 FQNEAQ (reference sequence). The CDR3 DNA reads TGTGCCAGCAGCCCTTACCCGGGAGGAGCCTACGAGCAGTACTTC. Amino acids: CASSPYPGGAYEQYF.

The V and J genes are TRBV24-1 and TRBJ2-1, with TRBD1 identical over 10 bases. V shed 12 bases, J shed 3 bases, and the junction held 4 bases outside the gene matches. The V gene's germline CDR1 is KGHDR and CDR2 SFDVKD. The CDR3 extends over 13 amino acids. CDR3 sequence (DNA): TGTGCCTCGGGGACAGGGGACTACAATGAGCAGTTCTTC. Protein product: CASGTGDYNEQFF.

As for this clonotype: This sequence may be a read error, since a much larger clone differs from it by one base. This chain uses TRBV7-6 with TRBJ2-1, with 7 bases lining up with TRBD2. Germline trimming cut 5 bases from V and 2 bases from J; bases unmatched to any gene: 12. Germline lookup yields CDR1 SGHVS and CDR2 FNYEAQ. The CDR3 is made up of 17 amino acids. CDR3 nucleotide sequence: TGTGCCAGCAGCCCCCCTGGCGGGGGTGCGACCTACAATGAGCAGTTCTTC. It encodes CASSPPGGGATYNEQFF.

The chain is built from TRBV12-3 or TRBV12-4 and TRBJ2-1, with a weak D call TRBD1 (6 bases). Deletions cut 5 bases from V and 5 bases from J, with 13 bases between. The length of the CDR3 is 14 residues. The CDR3 sequence: CASSTGTPHNEQFF. The CDR3 DNA reads TGTGCCAGCAGTACTGGGACACCCCACAATGAGCAGTTCTTC.

This clonotype was counted a few times. This chain links TRBV7-2 with TRBJ2-2; D is unclear. The CDR3 is 13 amino acids. V lost 4 bases and J 7 bases, leaving 10 bases between the germline ends. Germline lookup yields CDR1 SGHTA and CDR2 FQGNSA. The CDR3 DNA reads TGTGCCAGCAGCTCCCTGGCCCTCGGGGAGCTGTTTTTT. It specifies CASSSLALGELFF.